This T cell receptor (beta chain) was documented in a study of blood T cell repertoires in COVID-19. Across the study: Spain, Italy and the United States supplied samples that represented acute and convalescent COVID-19. In each case, the material was cDNA or gDNA derived from T cells, B-cell-depleted T cells, or PBMCs.

Original handling: Amplification of reference gene primers was used by the study to estimate nucleated cell counts. Sequencing used immunoSEQ multiplex PCR; TCRdb keeps in-frame clones, though not all of them. D and trimming come from the DNA, and the V and J calls and clone size come from that table. Here the sample spans 200,000 to 300,000 clones, over 80% being singletons. This receptor was identified in a human donor in a cohort sampled during active COVID-19. Specimen: peripheral blood.

CDR3 region: CASSILAGGETQYF. For the CDR3, the DNA is TGTGCCAGTAGTATATTGGCTGGCGGGGAGACCCAGTACTTC. The V call is TRBV19, the J call TRBJ2-5; possibly TRBD2 for D (5 bases). The germline V and J ends were trimmed by 2 bases and 5 bases, with 12 bases remaining between them. The CDR3 is 14 residues long. The germline V gene has CDR1 LNHDA and CDR2 SQIVND (reference sequence).